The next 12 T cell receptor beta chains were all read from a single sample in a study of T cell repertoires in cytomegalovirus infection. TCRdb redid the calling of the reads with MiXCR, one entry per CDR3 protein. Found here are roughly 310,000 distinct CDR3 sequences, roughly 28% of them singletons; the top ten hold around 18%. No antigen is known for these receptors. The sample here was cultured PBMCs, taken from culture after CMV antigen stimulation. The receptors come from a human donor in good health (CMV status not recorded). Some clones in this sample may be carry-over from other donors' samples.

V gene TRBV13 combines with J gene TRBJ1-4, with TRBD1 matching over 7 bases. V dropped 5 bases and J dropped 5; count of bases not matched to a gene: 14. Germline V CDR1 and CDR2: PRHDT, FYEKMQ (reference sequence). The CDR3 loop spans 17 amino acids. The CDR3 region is CASSGRQGDFTNEKLFF. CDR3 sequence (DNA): TGTGCCAGCAGCGGCCGACAGGGAGACTTCACCAATGAAAAACTGTTTTTT.

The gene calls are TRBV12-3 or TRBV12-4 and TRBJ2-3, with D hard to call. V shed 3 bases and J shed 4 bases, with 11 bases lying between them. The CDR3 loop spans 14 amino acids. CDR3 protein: CASSFPGSPDTQYF. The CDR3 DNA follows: TGTGCCAGCAGTTTTCCCGGATCCCCAGATACGCAGTATTTT.

The CDR3 nucleotides are TGCGCCAGCACCTCGACCCCGGGACAGATAATCATGAACACTGAAGCTTTCTTT. This encodes CASTSTPGQIIMNTEAFF. The rearrangement links TRBV23-1 to TRBJ1-1; 7 nucleotides line up with TRBD1. TRBV23-1 has ORF status, its function being uncertain. J gave up 0 bases and V 7 bases, and 17 bases lay outside the gene matches. The CDR3 consists of 18 residues.

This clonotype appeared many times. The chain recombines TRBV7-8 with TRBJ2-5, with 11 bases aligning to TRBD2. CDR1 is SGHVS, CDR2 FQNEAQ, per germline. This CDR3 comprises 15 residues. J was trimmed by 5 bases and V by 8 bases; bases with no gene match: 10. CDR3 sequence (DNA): TGTGCCAGCCGCCCCTTAACTAGCGGGAGTGAGACCCAGTACTTC. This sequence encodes CASRPLTSGSETQYF.

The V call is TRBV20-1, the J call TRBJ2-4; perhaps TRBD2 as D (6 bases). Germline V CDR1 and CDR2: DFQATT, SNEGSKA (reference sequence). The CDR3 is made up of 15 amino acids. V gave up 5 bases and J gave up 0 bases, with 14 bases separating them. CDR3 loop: CSAPLGGVAKNIQYF. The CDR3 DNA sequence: TGCAGTGCTCCCCTCGGCGGGGTAGCCAAAAACATTCAGTACTTC.

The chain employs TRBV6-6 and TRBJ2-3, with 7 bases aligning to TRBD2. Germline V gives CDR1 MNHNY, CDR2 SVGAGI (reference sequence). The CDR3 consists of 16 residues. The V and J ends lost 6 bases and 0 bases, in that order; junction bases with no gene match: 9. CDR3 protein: CASRPRGAGSTDTQYF. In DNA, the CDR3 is TGTGCCAGCAGACCCCGGGGAGCGGGGAGCACAGATACGCAGTATTTT.

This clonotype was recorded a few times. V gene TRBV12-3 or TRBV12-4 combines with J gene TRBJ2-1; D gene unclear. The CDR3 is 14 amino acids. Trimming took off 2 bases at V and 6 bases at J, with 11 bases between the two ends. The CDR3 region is CASSLNGLGNEQFF. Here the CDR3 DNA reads TGTGCCAGCAGTTTAAACGGTTTGGGCAATGAGCAGTTCTTC.

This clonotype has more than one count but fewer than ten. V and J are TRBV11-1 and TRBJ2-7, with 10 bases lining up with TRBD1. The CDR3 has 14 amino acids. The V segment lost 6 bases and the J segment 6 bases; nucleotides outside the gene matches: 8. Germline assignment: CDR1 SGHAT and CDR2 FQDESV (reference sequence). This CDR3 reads CASSLQRQGAEQYF. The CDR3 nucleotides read TGTGCCAGCAGTCTTCAGCGACAGGGGGCCGAGCAGTACTTC.

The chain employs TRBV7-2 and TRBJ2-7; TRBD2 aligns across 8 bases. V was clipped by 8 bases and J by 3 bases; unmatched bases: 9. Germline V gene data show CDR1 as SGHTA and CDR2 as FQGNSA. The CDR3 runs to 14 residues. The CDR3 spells CASAGGAMNYEQYF. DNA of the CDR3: TGTGCCAGCGCGGGGGGAGCAATGAACTACGAGCAGTACTTC.

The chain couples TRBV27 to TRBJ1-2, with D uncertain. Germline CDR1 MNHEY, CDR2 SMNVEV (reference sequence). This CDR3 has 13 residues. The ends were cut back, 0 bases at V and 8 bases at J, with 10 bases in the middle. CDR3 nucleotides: TGTGCCAGCAGTTTATCCGGTCTGGAAGGCTACACCTTC. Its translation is CASSLSGLEGYTF.

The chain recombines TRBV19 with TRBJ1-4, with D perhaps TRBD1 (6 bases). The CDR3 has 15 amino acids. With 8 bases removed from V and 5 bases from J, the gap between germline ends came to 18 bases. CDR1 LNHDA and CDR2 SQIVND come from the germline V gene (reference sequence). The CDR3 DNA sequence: TGTGCCAGTGCCGGTGAGGACAGCCGAAATGAAAAACTGTTTTTT. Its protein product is CASAGEDSRNEKLFF.

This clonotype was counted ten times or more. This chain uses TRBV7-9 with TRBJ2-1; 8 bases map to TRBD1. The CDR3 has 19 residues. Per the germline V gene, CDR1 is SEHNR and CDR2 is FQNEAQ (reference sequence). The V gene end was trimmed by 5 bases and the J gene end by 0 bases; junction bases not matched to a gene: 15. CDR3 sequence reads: CASSPRDRPPSGSYNEQFF. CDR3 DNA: TGTGCCAGCAGCCCCCGGGACAGGCCTCCCTCTGGCTCCTACAATGAGCAGTTCTTC.